Each of the 20 T cell receptor beta chains below was sequenced from the same sample in a study of blood T cell repertoires in COVID-19. TCRdb keeps only in-frame clones here, not all; method: immunoSEQ multiplex PCR. The table includes a few hundred thousand clones, around 88% detected once. The sample taken for sequencing was peripheral blood. Source of these receptors: a woman aged 30 to 39 with COVID-19, enrolled during active disease.

This chain links TRBV19 with TRBJ2-2, with 7 bases matching TRBD1. Germline V gene sequence: CDR1 LNHDA, CDR2 SQIVND (reference sequence). The CDR3 extends over 15 amino acids. With 10 bases clipped from V and 6 bases from J, the junction kept 14 bases outside the gene matches. CDR3: CATKKGAQSSGELFF. The CDR3 region has the DNA TGTGCCACAAAAAAGGGGGCTCAAAGCTCCGGGGAGCTGTTTTTT. The complete variable domain, with remaining parts taken from reference TRBV19 and TRBJ2-2, reads DGGITQSPKYLFRKEGQNVTLSCEQNLNHDAMYWYRQDPGQGLRLIYYSQIVNDFQKGDIAEGYSVSREKKESFPLTVTSAQKNPTAFYLCATKKGAQSSGELFFGEGSRLTVL.

The chain is built from TRBV4-1 and TRBJ2-3, with TRBD2 matching over 10 bases. The CDR3 totals 19 residues. Germline CDR1 MGHRA, CDR2 YSYEKL. V lost 3 bases, J lost 0 bases, and 12 bases stayed unmatched. This chain's CDR3 is CASSHRSLAGVGSTDTQYF. The CDR3 nucleotides are TGCGCCAGCAGCCATCGGTCGCTAGCGGGAGTCGGGAGCACAGATACGCAGTATTTT.

The V and J genes are TRBV15 and TRBJ2-3, with D possibly being TRBD2 (5 bases). Germline CDR1 and CDR2: LNHNV and YYDKDF (reference sequence). The V and J ends lost 1 base and 2 bases respectively, with 7 bases between them. The CDR3 spans 14 residues. The CDR3 sequence is CATSRGGDTDTQYF. The CDR3 region has the DNA TGTGCCACCAGCAGAGGGGGAGACACAGATACGCAGTATTTT. The entire variable domain, with the rest obtained from reference TRBV15 and TRBJ2-3, is as follows: DAMVIQNPRYQVTQFGKPVTLSCSQTLNHNVMYWYQQKSSQAPKLLFHYYDKDFNNEADTPDNFQSRRPNTSFCFLDIRSPGLGDTAMYLCATSRGGDTDTQYFGPGTRLTVL.

This chain uses TRBV19 with TRBJ1-1; D is perhaps TRBD1 (5 bases). The V end lost 5 bases, the J end lost 4 bases, and 26 bases lay between the germline ends. Germline CDR1 reads LNHDA; CDR2 reads SQIVND (reference sequence). The CDR3 sequence is 18 residues long. In DNA form, the CDR3 reads TGTGCCAGTAGTTCACTTCTCGTCAAGGAGGGGCCGTCCACTGAAGCTTTCTTT. Translation: CASSSLLVKEGPSTEAFF. The full variable domain, its missing parts supplied by reference TRBV19 and TRBJ1-1, is DGGITQSPKYLFRKEGQNVTLSCEQNLNHDAMYWYRQDPGQGLRLIYYSQIVNDFQKGDIAEGYSVSREKKESFPLTVTSAQKNPTAFYLCASSSLLVKEGPSTEAFFGQGTRLTVV.

The chain recombines TRBV6-5 with TRBJ1-1, with no clear D. V was shortened by 2 bases and J by 1 base, with 5 bases between the two germline ends. This CDR3 has 13 amino acids. Germline CDR1 is MNHEY and CDR2 is SVGAGI. CDR3 DNA: TGTGCCAGCAGTTACAATAGGAACACTGAAGCTTTCTTT. Translation: CASSYNRNTEAFF.

This clone was detected only a few times. V gene TRBV2 combines with J gene TRBJ1-5, with D possibly being TRBD1 (6 bases). The CDR3 is 14 residues long. CDR1 is SNHLY, CDR2 FYNNEI, per germline. V was cut by 6 bases and J by 9 bases, with 18 bases left in between. The DNA for the CDR3 is TGTGCCAGCAGGGAGGACAGTCCGGCGGGGCCCCAGCATTTT. It specifies CASREDSPAGPQHF.

The J gene is TRBJ2-5, the V gene TRBV15; no clear D. The V end lost 4 bases, the J end lost 2 bases, and 8 bases lay between the germline ends. Germline V lookup: CDR1 LNHNV, CDR2 YYDKDF (reference sequence). This CDR3 has 13 residues. CDR3 bases: TGTGCCACCAGCATCAGGCGACAAGAGACCCAGTACTTC. It codes for CATSIRRQETQYF.

The chain uses TRBV24-1 and TRBJ1-2, with TRBD1 identical over 9 bases. With V trimmed by 3 bases and J by 3 bases, 1 base remained unmatched. The germline V gene has CDR1 KGHDR and CDR2 SFDVKD. This CDR3 contains 14 residues. CDR3 DNA: TGTGCCACCAGTGATAGGACAGGGGACTATGGCTACACCTTC. Translated, it gives CATSDRTGDYGYTF.

This clone appeared once. In nucleotides, the CDR3 is TGTGCCAGCAGCTGGGCGGGCACCGGGGAGCTGTTTTTT. Its protein is CASSWAGTGELFF. The chain combines TRBV7-2 with TRBJ2-2, with D possibly TRBD2 on 5 matching bases. This CDR3 contains 13 residues. V shed 4 bases and J shed 4 bases, with 7 bases lying between them. Germline CDR1 SGHTA, CDR2 FQGNSA. The full variable domain, with the rest looked up from reference TRBV7-2 and TRBJ2-2, is GAGVSQSPSNKVTEKGKDVELRCDPISGHTALYWYRQSLGQGLEFLIYFQGNSAPDKSGLPSDRFSAERTGGSVSTLTIQRTQQEDSAVYLCASSWAGTGELFFGEGSRLTVL.

The chain has TRBV27 and TRBJ2-3; TRBD2 matches 8 bases. The CDR3 is 14 amino acids. Germline CDR1 and CDR2: MNHEY and SMNVEV (reference sequence). V was pared by 0 bases and J by 8 bases, with 4 bases of the junction left unmatched. The CDR3 region has the DNA TGTGCCAGCAGTTTATCACTGGCGGGGGGTACGCAGTATTTT. Its translation is CASSLSLAGGTQYF.

The rearrangement joins TRBV6-6 to TRBJ2-6; possibly TRBD1 for D (6 bases). CDR3 length: 15 residues. The V and J ends lost 4 bases and 4 bases respectively, with 11 bases between them. Germline CDR1 and CDR2: MNHNY and SVGAGI (reference sequence). As DNA, the CDR3 is TGTGCCAGCAGTTCCCCAGGGGCCGGGGCCAACGTCCTGACTTTC. This sequence encodes CASSSPGAGANVLTF.

The rearrangement uses TRBV7-9 and TRBJ1-2, with TRBD1 as a possible D gene (5 bases). This CDR3 has 14 residues. Germline CDR1 is SEHNR and CDR2 is FQNEAQ (reference sequence). V was shortened by 5 bases and J by 2 bases, with 12 bases between the two germline ends. Here the CDR3 reads CASSPTTANYGYTF. CDR3 nucleotide sequence: TGTGCCAGCAGCCCGACGACAGCGAACTATGGCTACACCTTC.

This clone was seen only a few times. The chain recombines TRBV21-1 with TRBJ1-1; the table's D call TRBD1 went unverified against the DNA. TRBV21-1 is reported as a pseudogene. The CDR3 totals 16 residues. This CDR3 reads CASSKMRRTENTEAFF. The CDR3 nucleotides are TGTGCCAGCAGCAAAATGAGGCGGACAGAGAACACTGAAGCTTTCTTT.

J is TRBJ2-3 and V is TRBV27; 9 bases line up with TRBD1. The CDR3 is 16 residues long. With 5 bases clipped from V and 5 bases from J, the junction kept 11 bases outside the gene matches. CDR1 is MNHEY and CDR2 is SMNVEV in the germline V gene (reference sequence). The CDR3 here is CASSPSGTGWGDTQYF. CDR3 bases: TGTGCCAGCAGTCCGTCAGGGACAGGGTGGGGAGATACGCAGTATTTT.

J is TRBJ2-1 and V is TRBV11-3, with D perhaps TRBD2 (6 bases). This CDR3 is 14 amino acids long. Germline CDR1 is SGHNT and CDR2 is YENEEA. The V and J ends lost 5 bases and 9 bases respectively, with 17 bases between them. CDR3 sequence: CASSTTGGWSEQFF. In DNA form, the CDR3 reads TGTGCCAGCAGCACAACTGGGGGGTGGAGTGAGCAGTTCTTC.

This chain uses TRBV5-6 with TRBJ2-3; no clear D gene. CDR1 is SGHDT, CDR2 YYEEEE, per germline. V shed 1 base and J shed 0 bases, with 9 bases lying between them. The CDR3 is 15 amino acids. As DNA, the CDR3 is TGTGCCAGCAGCTTGTCACAGCTCAGCACAGATACGCAGTATTTT. Its translation: CASSLSQLSTDTQYF.

This chain links TRBV14 with TRBJ1-2; D might be TRBD1 (5 bases). V lost 2 bases and J 8 bases, leaving 15 bases between the germline ends. Germline lookup yields CDR1 SGHDN and CDR2 FVKESK. This CDR3 comprises 14 residues. The CDR3 DNA is TGTGCCAGCAGCCAATTGGGGGGTCCAATCGGCTACACCTTC. Translated: CASSQLGGPIGYTF.

On this clone itself: The junction shows a germline mismatch at one end, possibly a read error. The rearrangement links TRBV29-1 to TRBJ1-1; the D gene is possibly TRBD1 (5 bases). In germline, CDR1 is SQVTM, CDR2 ANQGSEA. CDR3 length: 12 residues. CDR3 protein: CSAERGNTEAFF. In DNA, the CDR3 is TGCAGCGCTGAAAGGGGTAACACTGAAGCTTTCTTT.

There are a few counts of this clone. The chain joins TRBV2 to TRBJ2-7; 15 bases fit TRBD2. With 7 bases clipped from V and 4 bases from J, the junction kept 17 bases outside the gene matches. Germline V CDR1 and CDR2: SNHLY, FYNNEI. There are 19 residues in the CDR3. CDR3 nucleotides: TGTGCCAGCAATACTCCGGGACTAGCGGGAGGTAGAAGTATGTACGAGCAGTACGTC. Its translation: CASNTPGLAGGRSMYEQYV.

This chain joins TRBV28 and TRBJ1-2, with 8 positions matching TRBD1. V lost 5 bases, J lost 1 base, and 3 bases stayed unmatched. This CDR3 has 14 residues. Germline CDR1 reads MDHEN; CDR2 reads SYDVKM. CDR3 sequence: CASSPGGGNYGYTF. Written as DNA, the CDR3 is TGTGCCAGCAGTCCAGGGGGCGGTAACTATGGCTACACCTTC.